The clone carrying this T cell receptor (beta chain) has only a few counts. The CDR3 sequence is 12 residues long. Germline V gene data show CDR1 as MNHNS and CDR2 as SASEGT. Trimming cost V 8 bases and J 4 bases, with 9 bases left between them. This entry belongs to a study of human T cells and chemical hapten exposure. About the research overall: There were per-sample TCR yield variations, arising mainly from small pooled library volume differences.

TCRdb independently ran MiXCR on the RACE reads; one entry per CDR3 protein. The data contain around 180,000 distinct CDR3 sequences, 30% of them singletons. The time point denotes: pre-sensitization, week 0. Specified treatment: therapeutic diphenylcyclopropenone sensitization with weekly scalp DPC. The J gene is TRBJ1-5, the V gene TRBV6-1; D unclear. The source material was whole blood, sampled in connection with sensitization to the hapten diphenylcyclopropenone (DPC). The source of this sequence is a woman aged 25 to 39 with alopecia areata. Some clones in this sample may be carry-over from other donors' samples. Here the CDR3 DNA reads TGTGCCAGCCTATCAATGAATCAGCCCCAGCATTTT. This translates into CASLSMNQPQHF.